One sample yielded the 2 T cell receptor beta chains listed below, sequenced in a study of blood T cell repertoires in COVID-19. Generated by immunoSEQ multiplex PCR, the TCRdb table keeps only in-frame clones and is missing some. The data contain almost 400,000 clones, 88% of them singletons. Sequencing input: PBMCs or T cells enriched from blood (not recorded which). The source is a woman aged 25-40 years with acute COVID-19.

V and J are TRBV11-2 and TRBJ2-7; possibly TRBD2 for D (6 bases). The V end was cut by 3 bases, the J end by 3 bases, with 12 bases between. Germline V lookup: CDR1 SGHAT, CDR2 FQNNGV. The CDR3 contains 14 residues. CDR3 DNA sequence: TGTGCCAGCAGCTTTACCTCGGGACTCTACGAGCAGTACTTC. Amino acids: CASSFTSGLYEQYF.

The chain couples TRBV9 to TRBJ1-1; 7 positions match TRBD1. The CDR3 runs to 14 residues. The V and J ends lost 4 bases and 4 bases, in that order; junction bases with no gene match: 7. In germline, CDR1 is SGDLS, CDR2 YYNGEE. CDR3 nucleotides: TGTGCCAGCAGCCTAACAGGGGCGGGCACTGAAGCTTTCTTT. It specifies CASSLTGAGTEAFF.